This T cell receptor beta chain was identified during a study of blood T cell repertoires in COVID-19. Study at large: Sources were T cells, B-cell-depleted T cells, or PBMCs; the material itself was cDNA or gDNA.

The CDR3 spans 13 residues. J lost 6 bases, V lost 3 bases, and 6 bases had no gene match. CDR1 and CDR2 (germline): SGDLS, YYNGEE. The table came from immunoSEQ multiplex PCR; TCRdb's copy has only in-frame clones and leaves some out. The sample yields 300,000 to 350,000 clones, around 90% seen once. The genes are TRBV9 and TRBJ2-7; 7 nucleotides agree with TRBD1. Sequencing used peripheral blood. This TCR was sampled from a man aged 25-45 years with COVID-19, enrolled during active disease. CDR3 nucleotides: TGTGCCAGCAGCGCCTATACAGGGGCCGAGCAGTACTTC. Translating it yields CASSAYTGAEQYF.